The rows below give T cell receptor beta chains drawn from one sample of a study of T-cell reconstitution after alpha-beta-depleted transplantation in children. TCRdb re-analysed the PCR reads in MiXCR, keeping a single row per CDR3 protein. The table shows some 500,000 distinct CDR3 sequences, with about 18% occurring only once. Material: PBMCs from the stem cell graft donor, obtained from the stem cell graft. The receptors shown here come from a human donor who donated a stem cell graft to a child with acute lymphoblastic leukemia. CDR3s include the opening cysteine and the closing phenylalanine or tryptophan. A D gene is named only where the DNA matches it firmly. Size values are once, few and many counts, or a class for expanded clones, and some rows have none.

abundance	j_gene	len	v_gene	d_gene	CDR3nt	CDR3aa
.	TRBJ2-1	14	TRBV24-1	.	TGTGCCACCAGTGATTTAACAGCGGGTACTGAGCAGTTCTTC	CATSDLTAGTEQFF
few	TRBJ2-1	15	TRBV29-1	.	TGCAGCGTTCCCTCCGCGGTAAGCTCCTACAATGAGCAGTTCTTC	CSVPSAVSSYNEQFF
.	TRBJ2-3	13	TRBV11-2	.	TGTGCCAGCAGCGCTGAGGTCACAGATACGCAGTATTTT	CASSAEVTDTQYF
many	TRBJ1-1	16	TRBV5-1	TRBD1	TGCGCCAGCAGCCCGGGACAGTTAACCATGAACACTGAAGCTTTCTTT	CASSPGQLTMNTEAFF
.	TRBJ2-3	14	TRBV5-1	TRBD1	TGCGCCAGCCGTCCGGGACAGTACACAGATACGCAGTATTTT	CASRPGQYTDTQYF
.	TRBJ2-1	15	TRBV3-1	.	TGTGCCAGCAGCCAAGAGCTAGCTTCTTACAATGAGCAGTTCTTC	CASSQELASYNEQFF
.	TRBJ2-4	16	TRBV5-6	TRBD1	TGTGCCAGCAGCATTGGACAGGGTATAGCCAAAAACAGTCAGTACTTC	CASSIGQGIAKNSQYF
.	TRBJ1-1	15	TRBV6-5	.	TGTGCCAGCAGTTCATCACAGGATCGGGACACTGAAGCTTTCTTT	CASSSSQDRDTEAFF
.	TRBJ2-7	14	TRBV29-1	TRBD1	TGCAGCGTATTGCAGGGGGATTTATCCCACGAGCAGTACTTC	CSVLQGDLSHEQYF
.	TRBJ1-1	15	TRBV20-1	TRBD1	TGCAGTGCTCCGGACCCCGGGACAGTTAACACTGAAGCTTTCTTT	CSAPDPGTVNTEAFF
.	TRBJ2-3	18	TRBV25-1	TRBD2	TGTGCCAGCAGTGAATCATCGGGAGGGCAACCTAGCACAGATACGCAGTATTTT	CASSESSGGQPSTDTQYF
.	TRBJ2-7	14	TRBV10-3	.	TGTGCCATCAGTGGGGGACTGTCTACCTACGAGCAGTACTTC	CAISGGLSTYEQYF
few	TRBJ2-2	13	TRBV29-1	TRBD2	TGCAGTATAACTAGCGCGAACACCGGGGAGCTGTTTTTT	CSITSANTGELFF
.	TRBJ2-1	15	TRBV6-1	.	TGTGCCAGCAGTATCCTCCGGGGGCTGGCCCCCGAGCAGTTCTTC	CASSILRGLAPEQFF
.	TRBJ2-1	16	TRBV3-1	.	TGTGCCAGCAGCCCCGACTTACTTAGCTCCTACAATGAGCAGTTCTTC	CASSPDLLSSYNEQFF
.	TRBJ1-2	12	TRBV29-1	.	TGCAGCGTGAGACTTCGGGACTATGGCTACACCTTC	CSVRLRDYGYTF
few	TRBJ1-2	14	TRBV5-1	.	TGCGCCAGCAGCTTGTATGTGAACAGTGAGGGCTACACCTTC	CASSLYVNSEGYTF
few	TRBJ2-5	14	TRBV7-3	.	TGTGCCAGCAGCCCCGGGACCCGGGTGGAGACCCAGTACTTC	CASSPGTRVETQYF
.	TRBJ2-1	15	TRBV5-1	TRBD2	TGCGCCAGCAGCTTGTCTTCGGGAGGGCGGGGTGAGCAGTTCTTC	CASSLSSGGRGEQFF
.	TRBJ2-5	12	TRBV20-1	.	TGCAGTGCCGACCAGGGGCGAGAGACCCAGTACTTC	CSADQGRETQYF
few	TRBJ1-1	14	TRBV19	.	TGTGCCAGTATGCCGTCGGGGGGGCACACTGAAGCTTTCTTT	CASMPSGGHTEAFF
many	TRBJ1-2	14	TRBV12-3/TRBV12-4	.	TGTGCCAGCAGTTTGAGGGGAGGTAACTATGGCTACACCTTC	CASSLRGGNYGYTF
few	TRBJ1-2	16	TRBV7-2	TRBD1	TGTGCCAGCAGCTTAGCACCGGACAGGCTACGCTATGGCTACACCTTC	CASSLAPDRLRYGYTF
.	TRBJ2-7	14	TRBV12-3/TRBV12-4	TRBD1	TGTGCCAGCAGTAAGCAGGGGGCCGTCTACGAGCAGTACTTC	CASSKQGAVYEQYF
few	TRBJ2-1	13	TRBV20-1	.	TGCAGTGCTAGCTGGTCAGATTACAATGAGCAGTTCTTC	CSASWSDYNEQFF
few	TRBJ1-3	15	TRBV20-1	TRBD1	TGCAGTGTTGAGCAGGGGGGCCTCTCTGGAAACACCATATATTTT	CSVEQGGLSGNTIYF